The T cell receptor (beta chain) under discussion was sequenced for a study of shared clonotypes between healthy human individuals. As defined, naive CD8 cells were CD45RO-negative and positively selected for CCR7, with terminally differentiated effector memory CD45RA+ cells excluded. The CDR3 is made up of 14 amino acids. Germline V gene sequence: CDR1 SEHNR, CDR2 FQNEAQ (reference sequence). The J segment lost 10 bases and the V segment lost 5 bases, leaving 11 bases of the junction unmatched. Clones were read by immunoSEQ multiplex PCR, and TCRdb kept only the in-frame ones, dropping some. The sample has about 2.1 million clones; 93% are singletons.

Sequenced sample: naive CD8+ T cells from PBMCs. J is TRBJ2-1 and V is TRBV7-9, with 7 bases fitting TRBD1. The sequence was obtained from a man between 18 and 35 years old in good health. Some clones in this sample may be carry-over from other donors' samples. The CDR3 loop is CASSPRQGPDEQFF. The CDR3, as DNA: TGTGCCAGCAGCCCAAGACAGGGTCCGGACGAGCAGTTCTTC.